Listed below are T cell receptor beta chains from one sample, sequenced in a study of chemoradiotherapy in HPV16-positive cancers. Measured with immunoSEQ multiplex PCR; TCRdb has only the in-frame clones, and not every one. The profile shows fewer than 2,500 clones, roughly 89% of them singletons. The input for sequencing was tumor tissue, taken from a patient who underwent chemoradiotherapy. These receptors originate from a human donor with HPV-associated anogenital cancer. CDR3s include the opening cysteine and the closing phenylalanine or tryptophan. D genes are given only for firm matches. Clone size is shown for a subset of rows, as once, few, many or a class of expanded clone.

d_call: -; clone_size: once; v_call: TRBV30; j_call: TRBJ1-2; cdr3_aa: CAWSGGPYYGYTF; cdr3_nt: TGTGCCTGGAGTGGGGGGCCCTACTATGGCTACACCTTC
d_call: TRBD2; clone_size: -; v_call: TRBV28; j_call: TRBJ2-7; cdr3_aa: CASSMTSRGEQYF; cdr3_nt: TGTGCCAGCAGTATGACTAGCAGAGGGGAGCAGTACTTC
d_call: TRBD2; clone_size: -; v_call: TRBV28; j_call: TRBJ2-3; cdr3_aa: CASSPYSGGGSTDTQYF; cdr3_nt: TGTGCCAGCAGTCCCTATAGCGGGGGGGGGAGCACAGATACGCAGTATTTT
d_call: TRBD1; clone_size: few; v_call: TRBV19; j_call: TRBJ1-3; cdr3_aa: CASSIGQAGNTIYF; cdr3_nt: TGTGCCAGTAGTATTGGACAGGCTGGAAACACCATATATTTT
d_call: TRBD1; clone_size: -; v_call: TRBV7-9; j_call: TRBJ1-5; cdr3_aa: CASSWTGVNQPQHF; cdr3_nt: TGTGCCAGCAGCTGGACAGGGGTGAATCAGCCCCAGCATTTT
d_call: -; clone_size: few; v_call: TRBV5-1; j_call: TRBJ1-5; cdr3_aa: CASSLEAGMNQPQHF; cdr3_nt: TGCGCCAGCAGCTTGGAGGCAGGGATGAATCAGCCCCAGCATTTT
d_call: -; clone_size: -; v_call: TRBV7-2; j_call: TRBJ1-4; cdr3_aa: CASSPVVATNEKLFF; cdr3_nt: TGTGCCAGCAGCCCCGTAGTGGCAACTAATGAAAAACTGTTTTTT
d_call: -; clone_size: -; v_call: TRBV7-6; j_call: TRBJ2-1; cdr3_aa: CASSFRPLQEYNEQFF; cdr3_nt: TGTGCCAGCAGCTTTCGCCCTCTTCAGGAATACAATGAGCAGTTCTTC
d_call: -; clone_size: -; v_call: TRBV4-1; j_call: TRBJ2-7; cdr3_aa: CASSQDRDYEQYF; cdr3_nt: TGCGCCAGCAGCCAAGATCGTGACTACGAGCAGTACTTC
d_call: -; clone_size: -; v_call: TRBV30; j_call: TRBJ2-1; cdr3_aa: CAWTRAFWSSYNEQFF; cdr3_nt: TGTGCCTGGACCCGGGCCTTTTGGTCGTCCTACAATGAGCAGTTCTTC
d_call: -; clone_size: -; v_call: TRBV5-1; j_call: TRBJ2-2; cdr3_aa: CASSLSDAAFTGELFF; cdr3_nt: TGCGCCAGCAGCTTGAGTGACGCGGCCTTCACCGGGGAGCTGTTTTTT
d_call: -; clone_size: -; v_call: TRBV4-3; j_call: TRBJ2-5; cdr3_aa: CASSQGLGEWEETQYF; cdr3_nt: TGCGCCAGCAGCCAAGGATTGGGGGAATGGGAAGAGACCCAGTACTTC
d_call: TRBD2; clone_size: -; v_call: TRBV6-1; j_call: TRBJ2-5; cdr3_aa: CASSEERGGWETQYF; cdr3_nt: TGTGCCAGCAGTGAAGAGCGGGGGGGCTGGGAGACCCAGTACTTC
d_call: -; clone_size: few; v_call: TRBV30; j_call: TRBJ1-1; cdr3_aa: CAWSVNGGNTEAFF; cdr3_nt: TGTGCCTGGAGTGTAAATGGGGGGAACACTGAAGCTTTCTTT
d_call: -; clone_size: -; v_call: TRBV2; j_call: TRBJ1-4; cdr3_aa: CASRLDATNEKLFF; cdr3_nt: TGTGCCAGCAGGCTTGATGCAACTAATGAAAAACTGTTTTTT
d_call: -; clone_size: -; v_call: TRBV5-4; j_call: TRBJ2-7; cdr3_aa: CASSLGGDPYEQYF; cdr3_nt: TGTGCCAGCAGCTTGGGAGGGGACCCCTACGAGCAGTACTTC
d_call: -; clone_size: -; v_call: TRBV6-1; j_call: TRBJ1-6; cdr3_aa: CASSPGLAYNSPLHF; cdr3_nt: TGTGCCAGCAGTCCAGGGCTCGCCTATAATTCACCCCTCCACTTT
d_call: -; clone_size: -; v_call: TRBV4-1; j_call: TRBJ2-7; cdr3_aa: CASSQDRGPYEQYF; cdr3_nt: TGCGCCAGCAGCCAAGACAGGGGCCCCTACGAGCAGTACTTC